This TCR beta chain was sequenced for a study of response to subunit inactivated influenza vaccine. Trimming removed 6 bases from V and 3 bases from J, with 13 bases in between. Germline CDR1 and CDR2: SNHLY and FYNNEI. This CDR3 has 14 residues. Study-wide findings and caveats: Each seasonal flu vaccination may recruit only limited new T cells, authors suggested.

This clonotype was picked up many times. Its specificity is not known. TCRdb recomputed calls from the RT-PCR reads with MiXCR, one row per CDR3 protein. The sample lists about 500,000 distinct CDR3 sequences, approximately 15% occurring once. Sequenced here: CD4+ T cells sorted from PBMCs, sampled roughly 24 months after vaccination. The chain combines TRBV2 with TRBJ2-3; D possibly corresponds to TRBD2 (6 bases). This sequence was found in a man between 45 and 75 years old who received an inactivated influenza vaccine. The CDR3 bases are TGTGCCAGCAGCGGAGGGGTCTCAACAGATACGCAGTATTTT. Protein product: CASSGGVSTDTQYF.